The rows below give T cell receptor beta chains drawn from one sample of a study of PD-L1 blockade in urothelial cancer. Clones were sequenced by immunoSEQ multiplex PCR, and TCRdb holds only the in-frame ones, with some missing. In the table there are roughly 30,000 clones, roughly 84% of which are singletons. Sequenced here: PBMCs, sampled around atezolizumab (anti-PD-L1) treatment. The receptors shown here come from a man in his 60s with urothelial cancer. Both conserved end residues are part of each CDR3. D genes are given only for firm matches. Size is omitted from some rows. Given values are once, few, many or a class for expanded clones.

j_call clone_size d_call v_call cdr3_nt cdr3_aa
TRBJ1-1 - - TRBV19 TGTGCCAGTAGCGGGATTCCCGGGAGGACTGAAGCTTTCTTT CASSGIPGRTEAFF
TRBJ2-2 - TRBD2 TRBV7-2 TGTGCCAGCAGCTTTACTAGCGGTCTAAACACCGGGGAGCTGTTTTTT CASSFTSGLNTGELFF
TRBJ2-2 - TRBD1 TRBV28 TGTGCCAGCAGTTTTGCAGGGGGCAGTGTTCCCGGGGAGCTGTTTTTT CASSFAGGSVPGELFF
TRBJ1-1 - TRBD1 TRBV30 TGTGCCTGGAGTGTAAAGGGACAGGGCCGTGACACTGAAGCTTTCTTT CAWSVKGQGRDTEAFF
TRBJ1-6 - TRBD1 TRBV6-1 TGTGCCAGCAGTGAAGGGGAGACAGGGGGTTCACCCCTCCACTTT CASSEGETGGSPLHF
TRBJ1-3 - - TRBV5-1 TGCGCCAGCAGCGACAGGAGCTCTGGAAACACCATATATTTT CASSDRSSGNTIYF
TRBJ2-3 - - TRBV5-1 TGCGCCAGCAGCTTGGTCGGTAGCACAGATACGCAGTATTTT CASSLVGSTDTQYF
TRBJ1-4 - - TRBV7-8 TGTGCCAGCAGTTTCTCCGTGAACAACGAAAAACTGTTTTTT CASSFSVNNEKLFF
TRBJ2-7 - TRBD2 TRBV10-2 TGCGCCAGCAGCCAGGGACTAGCGGGACATCGTATGGAGCAGTACTTC CASSQGLAGHRMEQYF
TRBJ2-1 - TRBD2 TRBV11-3 TGTGCCAGCAGCAAAAGGACGGGAGGGCCGAATGAGCAGTTCTTC CASSKRTGGPNEQFF
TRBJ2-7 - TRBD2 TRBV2 TGTGCCAGCAACCCGAGGACTAGCGTGTACGAGCAGTACTTC CASNPRTSVYEQYF
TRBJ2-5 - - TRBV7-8 TGTGCCAGCAGCCCCGCCGGGGTTCAAGAGACCCAGTACTTC CASSPAGVQETQYF
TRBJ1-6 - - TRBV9 TGTGCCAGCAGCGCCAATAATTCACCCCTCCACTTT CASSANNSPLHF
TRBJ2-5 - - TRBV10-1 TGCGCCAGCAGCCCCGGGGGTGAGACCCAGTACTTC CASSPGGETQYF
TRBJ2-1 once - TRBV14 TGTGCCAGCAGCCAAGTAGGGGTGAGCTACAATGAGCAGTTCTTC CASSQVGVSYNEQFF
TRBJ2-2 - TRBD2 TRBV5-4 TGTGCCAGCAGCTTGGGTACTAGCGGGCCGAACACCGGGGAGCTGTTTTTT CASSLGTSGPNTGELFF
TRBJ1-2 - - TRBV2 TGTGCCAGCAAGGGCAGGGTTTTAGGCTACACCTTC CASKGRVLGYTF
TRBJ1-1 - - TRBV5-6 TGTGCCAGCAGCCTCAACACTGAAGCTTTCTTT CASSLNTEAFF
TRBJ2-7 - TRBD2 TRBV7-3 TGTGCCAGCAGCCCCACTATCGGACTAGCGGGAGCCGAGCAGTACTTC CASSPTIGLAGAEQYF
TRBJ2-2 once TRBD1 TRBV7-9 TGTGCTCCGGGGACAGGGTCCGCCGGGGAGCTGTTTTTT CAPGTGSAGELFF
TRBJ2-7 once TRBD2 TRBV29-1 TGCAGCACCCGCGTAGCGGGAGAAGGCGAGCAGTACTTC CSTRVAGEGEQYF
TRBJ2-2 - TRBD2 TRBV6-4 TGTGCCAGCAGTGCGTTCGGACTAGCGGGAGCGGGCACCGGGGAGCTGTTTTTT CASSAFGLAGAGTGELFF
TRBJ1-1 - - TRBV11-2 TGTGCCAGCAGCTCGGGAGTCATGAACACTGAAGCTTTCTTT CASSSGVMNTEAFF
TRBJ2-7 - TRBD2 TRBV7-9 TGTGCCAGCAGCTTATTAGGGACTATGGACGAGCAGTACTTC CASSLLGTMDEQYF